The 9 T cell receptor beta chains below were found in one sample sequenced in a study of cytomegalovirus exposure and HLA in healthy donors (dated by TCRdb to 2016 to 2017). Preparation of the library involved the immunoSEQ multiplex PCR assay. In its TCRdb copy, this immuneACCESS table keeps in-frame sequences only and misses some clones. Where compared with another copy, unresolved V genes explain less than half of these, and the others have no known cause. In this sample the table shows roughly 120,000 clones, about 82% of which occur a single time. The ten largest clones take up under 5% of the sample. The sample taken for sequencing was PBMCs. The receptors originated from a man aged 18 to 30 in good health and CMV-seronegative.

The V call is TRBV6-6, the J call TRBJ1-1; weak D call: TRBD1 (6 bases). The length of the CDR3 is 15 residues. With 0 bases removed from V and 7 bases from J, the gap between germline ends came to 15 bases. CDR1 and CDR2 (germline): MNHNY, SVGAGI (reference sequence). The CDR3 region is CASSYSRQDIGEAFF. CDR3 coding DNA: TGTGCCAGCAGTTACTCGAGACAGGATATTGGTGAAGCTTTCTTT.

This chain connects TRBV15 to TRBJ2-7; 10 bases are a match to TRBD1. The CDR3 extends over 14 amino acids. After removal of 7 bases from V and 5 bases from J, the junction contained 8 bases not matched to a gene. The germline CDR1 and CDR2 sequences are LNHNV and YYDKDF (reference sequence). CDR3 amino acids: CATKGGQGFHEQYF. CDR3 nucleotide sequence: TGTGCCACCAAGGGGGGACAGGGGTTTCACGAGCAGTACTTC. The full variable domain, in which reference TRBV15 and TRBJ2-7 provide the parts outside the CDR3, is DAMVIQNPRYQVTQFGKPVTLSCSQTLNHNVMYWYQQKSSQAPKLLFHYYDKDFNNEADTPDNFQSRRPNTSFCFLDIRSPGLGDTAMYLCATKGGQGFHEQYFGPGTRLTVT.

The rearrangement links TRBV30 to TRBJ2-3; the match to TRBD2 covers 12 bases. Unmatched junction bases numbered 4, after V lost 1 base and J lost 2 bases. The CDR3 is made up of 16 amino acids. In germline, CDR1 is GTSNPN, CDR2 SVGIG (reference sequence). In DNA, the CDR3 is TGTGCCTGGAGTGCGGGGACTAGCGGGCTCACAGATACGCAGTATTTT. Translating it yields CAWSAGTSGLTDTQYF.

The chain has TRBV19 and TRBJ2-1, with D perhaps TRBD1 (6 bases). V was trimmed by 3 bases and J by 0 bases, leaving 18 bases between them. The germline V gene has CDR1 LNHDA and CDR2 SQIVND (reference sequence). The CDR3 spans 18 residues. The CDR3 here is CASSIGRTDILSYNEQFF. CDR3 coding DNA: TGTGCCAGTAGTATCGGAAGGACAGACATTCTCTCCTACAATGAGCAGTTCTTC.

This clone was recorded only once. The rearrangement joins TRBV7-9 to TRBJ2-7; possible D gene TRBD1, 5 bases. Germline V gene lookup returns CDR1 SEHNR and CDR2 FQNEAQ (reference sequence). V was trimmed by 0 bases and J by 1 base, leaving 7 bases between them. This CDR3 is built from 14 residues. The CDR3 spells CASSLAGQSYEQYF. In DNA, the CDR3 is TGTGCCAGCAGCTTAGCGGGGCAGTCCTACGAGCAGTACTTC.

The rearrangement joins TRBV30 to TRBJ2-2, with 7 bases aligning to TRBD2. Germline values: CDR1 GTSNPN, CDR2 SVGIG (reference sequence). The CDR3 loop spans 16 amino acids. The V gene end was trimmed by 0 bases and the J gene end by 5 bases; junction bases not matched to a gene: 9. The CDR3 protein is CAWSVPAGVDTGELFF. In nucleotides, the CDR3 is TGTGCCTGGAGTGTACCGGCGGGAGTCGATACCGGGGAGCTGTTTTTT.

The chain joins TRBV5-4 to TRBJ2-3, with TRBD1 identical over 7 bases. The length of the CDR3 is 14 residues. Germline assignment: CDR1 SGHNT and CDR2 YYREEE (reference sequence). V trimming: 4 bases; J trimming: 3 bases; junction bases outside the gene matches: 5. The CDR3 here is CASSEQGLTDTQYF. CDR3 bases: TGTGCCAGCAGCGAACAGGGGTTGACAGATACGCAGTATTTT.

The V and J genes are TRBV2 and TRBJ2-2; no definite D call. CDR3 size: 13 residues. Trimming removed 6 bases from V and 2 bases from J, with 7 bases in between. Germline lookup yields CDR1 SNHLY and CDR2 FYNNEI. This CDR3 is CASSRYNTGELFF. The CDR3 DNA reads as TGTGCCAGCAGCCGGTACAACACCGGGGAGCTGTTTTTT. The full variable domain, in which reference TRBV2 and TRBJ2-2 provide the parts outside the CDR3, is EPEVTQTPSHQVTQMGQEVILRCVPISNHLYFYWYRQILGQKVEFLVSFYNNEISEKSEIFDDQFSVERPDGSNFTLKIRSTKLEDSAMYFCASSRYNTGELFFGEGSRLTVL.

The rearrangement joins TRBV6-1 to TRBJ1-2; 12 bases fit TRBD1. CDR1 MNHNS and CDR2 SASEGT come from the germline V gene. This CDR3 is built from 14 residues. Trimming at V came to 7 bases and at J to 6 bases, leaving 6 bases not matched to a gene. CDR3 sequence: CASIQGTGGDGYTF. The DNA of the CDR3 is TGTGCCAGCATCCAGGGGACAGGGGGCGATGGCTACACCTTC.